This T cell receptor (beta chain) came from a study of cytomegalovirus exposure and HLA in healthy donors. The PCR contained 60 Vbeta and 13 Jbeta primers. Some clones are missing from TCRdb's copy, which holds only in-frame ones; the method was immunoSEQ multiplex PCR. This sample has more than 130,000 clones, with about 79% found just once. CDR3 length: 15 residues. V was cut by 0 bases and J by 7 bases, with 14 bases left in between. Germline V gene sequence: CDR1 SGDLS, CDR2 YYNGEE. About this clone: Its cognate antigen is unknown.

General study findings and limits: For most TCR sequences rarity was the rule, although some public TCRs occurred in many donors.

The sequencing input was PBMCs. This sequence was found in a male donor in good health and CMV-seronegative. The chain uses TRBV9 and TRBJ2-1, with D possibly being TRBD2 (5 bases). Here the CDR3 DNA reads TGTGCCAGCAGCGTAGATGAGGGATCCAGGAATGAGCAGTTCTTC. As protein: CASSVDEGSRNEQFF.